This T cell receptor beta chain originates from a study of PD-L1 blockade in urothelial cancer. On the study more broadly: Individuals in the cohort had been given 0 to 3 earlier chemotherapy regimens. Median T cell yield per blood sample was 110,000 to 150,000 cells.

Unmatched junction bases numbered 6, after V lost 5 bases and J lost 7 bases. Looked up from germline, CDR1 is SGHTA and CDR2 is FQGNSA. CDR3 size: 15 residues. The sample's time point: pretreatment peripheral blood. The templates were synthetic TCR analogs, and they were spiked into each PCR. The data were produced by immunoSEQ multiplex PCR, yet TCRdb's version contains in-frame clones alone and is incomplete. The repertoire holds around 45,000 clones, approximately 80% seen once, with 15% to 20% in the top ten. This clonotype originated in a man in his 60s with urothelial cancer. The rearrangement links TRBV7-2 to TRBJ2-1, with 12 positions matching TRBD2. The sequencing used PBMCs, collected around atezolizumab (anti-PD-L1) treatment. In DNA, the CDR3 is TGTGCCAGCAGCCTGACTAGCGGGAGTGGTAATGAGCAGTTCTTC. Translating it yields CASSLTSGSGNEQFF.